This T cell receptor (beta chain) came from a study of CD8 T cells in ankylosing spondylitis. Study-level results: About eight highly homologous variants made up a TCR beta motif that seemed to typify ankylosing spondylitis blood. In the blood and synovial fluid of reactive arthritis, some motif variants had been previously reported. Clones linked to disease were reported to show significant enrichment in matched ankylosing spondylitis synovial fluid.

Libraries of TCR beta came from quantitative 5'-RACE with molecular barcodes. TCRdb called the 5' RACE reads again in MiXCR, with one record for every CDR3 protein. This sample has hundreds of thousands of distinct CDR3 sequences, with 12% found just once. Turning to this clonotype: No antigen is known for it.

This CDR3 is 15 amino acids long. Trimming left V 4 bases short and J 9 bases short, with 22 bases between. The germline gives CDR1 MGHDK, CDR2 SYGVNS. The source is a male donor with ankylosing spondylitis. V gene TRBV25-1 combines with J gene TRBJ2-7; either TRBD1 or TRBD2 may fit D (5 bases each). The material sequenced was blood, either unsorted or a sorted T cell fraction (not recorded which). The CDR3 DNA sequence: TGTGCCAGCAGTGGATTCGGGGCACCGGTTTCTGGGCAGTACTTC. Its translation is CASSGFGAPVSGQYF.